A selection of T cell receptor beta chains follows, all from one sample in a study of PD-L1 blockade in urothelial cancer. TCRdb's table, derived via immunoSEQ multiplex PCR, lists solely in-frame clones and lacks some. The sample lists around 49,000 clones; 88% were seen once. The sample in question was PBMCs, obtained around atezolizumab (anti-PD-L1) treatment. The receptors stem from a man aged 55 to 69 with urothelial cancer. Each CDR3 is given with its conserved first and last residue. A D gene is named only where the DNA matches it firmly. Clone size, where shown, is once, few, many, or a class for clones that have expanded.

v_call	j_call	clone_size	d_call	cdr3_aa	cdr3_nt
TRBV10-3	TRBJ1-2	NA	NA	CAISPTVNYGYTF	TGTGCCATCAGCCCGACAGTTAACTATGGCTACACCTTC
TRBV7-2	TRBJ1-1	NA	NA	CASSLAGANTEAFF	TGTGCCAGCAGCTTAGCAGGGGCGAACACTGAAGCTTTCTTT
TRBV7-3	TRBJ2-3	NA	TRBD1	CASSSTGGNTQYF	TGTGCCAGCAGCTCCACAGGGGGAAATACGCAGTATTTT
TRBV6-6	TRBJ2-3	NA	TRBD2	CASSSGSYSDTQYF	TGTGCCAGCAGCAGCGGGAGTTACTCAGATACGCAGTATTTT
TRBV4-3	TRBJ2-7	NA	NA	CASSQDRGTPREQYF	TGCGCCAGCAGCCAAGACAGGGGGACTCCGCGCGAGCAGTACTTC
TRBV6-5	TRBJ2-4	NA	NA	CASSYSYTVAKNIQYF	TGTGCCAGCAGTTACTCGTATACAGTAGCCAAAAACATTCAGTACTTC
TRBV11-2	TRBJ2-7	NA	TRBD2	CASSLLAGNLPSDEQYF	TGTGCCAGCAGCCTTCTAGCGGGAAATCTTCCTAGCGACGAGCAGTACTTC
TRBV28	TRBJ1-4	NA	NA	CASSLGSTNEKLFF	TGTGCCAGCAGCCTAGGATCAACTAATGAAAAACTGTTTTTT
TRBV10-3	TRBJ2-2	NA	TRBD2	CAISELAGATGELFF	TGTGCCATCAGTGAACTAGCGGGGGCCACCGGGGAGCTGTTTTTT
TRBV18	TRBJ2-4	NA	TRBD1	CASSPHRYPRDRGLFQYF	TGTGCCAGCTCACCTCACAGATACCCCCGGGACAGGGGGCTCTTTCAGTACTTC
TRBV6-5	TRBJ1-1	NA	NA	CASSYSNVRVEAFF	TGTGCCAGCAGTTACTCGAATGTGCGGGTTGAAGCTTTCTTT
TRBV7-9	TRBJ2-5	NA	TRBD1	CASSLLRQGAETQYF	TGTGCCAGCAGCCTCCTCCGACAGGGTGCTGAGACCCAGTACTTC
TRBV30	TRBJ2-7	NA	TRBD1	CASGQGAYEQYF	TGTGCCTCCGGACAGGGGGCCTACGAGCAGTACTTC
TRBV10-3	TRBJ2-7	once	NA	CAISEVGGLYEQYF	TGTGCCATCAGTGAGGTGGGGGGGCTCTACGAGCAGTACTTC
TRBV6-1	TRBJ1-2	NA	NA	CASSEGEGASYGYTF	TGTGCCAGCAGTGAAGGTGAAGGGGCCTCATATGGCTACACCTTC
TRBV18	TRBJ2-3	NA	NA	CASSPPGTDTQYF	TGTGCCAGCTCACCGCCGGGCACAGATACGCAGTATTTT
TRBV18	TRBJ1-1	NA	NA	CASSIGQKNTEAFF	TGTGCCAGCTCGATCGGACAGAAGAACACTGAAGCTTTCTTT
TRBV6-1	TRBJ2-5	NA	NA	CASNPGSTETQYF	TGTGCCAGCAATCCAGGGTCTACGGAGACCCAGTACTTC
TRBV5-1	TRBJ2-3	NA	TRBD2	CASSLVAGSADTQYF	TGCGCCAGCAGCTTGGTAGCGGGTTCTGCAGATACGCAGTATTTT
TRBV29-1	TRBJ1-1	NA	TRBD1	CSVSGTGAWNTEAFF	TGCAGCGTTTCCGGGACAGGGGCGTGGAACACTGAAGCTTTCTTT
TRBV29-1	TRBJ1-5	NA	TRBD1	CSVVQGKDQPQHF	TGCAGCGTTGTACAGGGGAAGGATCAGCCCCAGCATTTT
TRBV11-2	TRBJ2-6	few	NA	CASSLGGSGANVLTF	TGTGCCAGCAGCTTGGGGGGCTCTGGGGCCAACGTCCTGACTTTC
TRBV7-2	TRBJ2-5	NA	TRBD2	CASSNTGLAGRETQYF	TGTGCCAGCAGCAATACGGGACTAGCGGGAAGAGAGACCCAGTACTTC
TRBV9	TRBJ1-6	NA	NA	CASSVSSSGDWHNSPLHF	TGTGCCAGCAGCGTATCGTCGTCGGGGGATTGGCATAATTCACCCCTCCACTTT
TRBV9	TRBJ2-7	NA	TRBD2	CASSPAGAPYEQYF	TGTGCCAGCAGCCCAGCGGGAGCCCCCTACGAGCAGTACTTC
TRBV5-4	TRBJ2-7	NA	TRBD2	CASRYGTSGGYGEQYF	TGTGCCAGCAGATACGGGACTAGCGGGGGGTATGGAGAGCAGTACTTC
TRBV5-1	TRBJ2-1	NA	TRBD2	CASSLAGREGPYNEQFF	TGCGCCAGCAGCTTGGCAGGGCGGGAGGGCCCCTACAATGAGCAGTTCTTC
TRBV7-8	TRBJ2-7	NA	NA	CASSLEAREQYF	TGTGCCAGCAGCTTGGAGGCCCGCGAGCAGTACTTC
TRBV29-1	TRBJ2-7	NA	NA	CSLQSYEQYF	TGCAGCCTTCAGTCTTACGAGCAGTACTTC
TRBV6-5	TRBJ2-3	NA	TRBD2	CASSLRTSGANTQYF	TGTGCCAGCAGTCTCCGGACTAGCGGGGCAAATACGCAGTATTTT
TRBV9	TRBJ2-7	few	TRBD2	CASSVGTSGRENEQYF	TGTGCCAGCAGCGTTGGGACTAGCGGGAGAGAGAACGAGCAGTACTTC
TRBV6-1	TRBJ1-1	NA	NA	CASSAAENPRGEAFF	TGTGCCAGCAGTGCAGCTGAGAACCCGCGTGGTGAAGCTTTCTTT
TRBV9	TRBJ2-7	NA	TRBD2	CASSVRPLAGLSYEQYF	TGTGCCAGCAGCGTGCGACCCTTAGCGGGCCTCTCCTACGAGCAGTACTTC
TRBV5-6	TRBJ1-5	once	NA	CASSWRANSNQPQHF	TGTGCCAGCAGCTGGAGGGCGAATAGCAATCAGCCCCAGCATTTT
TRBV5-1	TRBJ1-1	once	NA	CASSQRSGSTEAFF	TGCGCCAGCAGCCAACGGTCCGGGAGCACTGAAGCTTTCTTT
TRBV7-8	TRBJ2-7	once	TRBD2	CASSLPQGTSLYEQYF	TGTGCCAGCAGCTTACCCCAGGGGACTAGCCTCTACGAGCAGTACTTC
TRBV5-1	TRBJ2-2	NA	NA	CASGGAVGPGELFF	TGCGCCAGCGGAGGGGCGGTGGGCCCCGGGGAGCTGTTTTTT
TRBV5-1	TRBJ1-5	NA	NA	CASSLYTGQPQHF	TGCGCCAGCAGCTTGTATACAGGTCAGCCCCAGCATTTT
TRBV5-8	TRBJ1-3	NA	TRBD1	CASSLEGTELSGNTIYF	TGTGCCAGCAGCTTGGAGGGGACAGAACTCTCTGGAAACACCATATATTTT
TRBV5-6	TRBJ1-3	NA	NA	CASSLESGISGNTIYF	TGTGCCAGCAGCTTGGAGTCAGGGATTTCTGGAAACACCATATATTTT
TRBV30	TRBJ1-6	NA	NA	CAWSIRGGSGSPLHF	TGTGCCTGGAGTATTAGGGGAGGGTCTGGCTCACCCCTCCACTTT
TRBV4-2	TRBJ2-3	NA	TRBD2	CASSQDRGLAGRRTDTQYF	TGTGCCAGCAGCCAAGATCGGGGACTAGCGGGGCGACGCACAGATACGCAGTATTTT
TRBV11-2	TRBJ2-7	NA	NA	CASSLFPPRADIYEQYF	TGTGCCAGCAGCTTATTCCCCCCGCGAGCGGATATCTACGAGCAGTACTTC
TRBV2	TRBJ1-2	NA	TRBD1	CASRRDRDTF	TGTGCCAGCAGGAGAGACAGGGACACCTTC
TRBV7-6	TRBJ2-5	NA	TRBD2	CASTLLAGSQETQYF	TGTGCCAGCACCTTATTAGCGGGGAGCCAAGAGACCCAGTACTTC
TRBV28	TRBJ1-5	NA	NA	CASRTGKVWNQPQHF	TGTGCCAGCAGAACAGGGAAAGTTTGGAATCAGCCCCAGCATTTT
TRBV29-1	TRBJ2-3	once	NA	CSSRRAGADTQYF	TGCAGCTCCAGAAGGGCAGGGGCAGATACGCAGTATTTT
TRBV9	TRBJ2-3	NA	NA	CASSVEGGNTDTQYF	TGTGCCAGCAGCGTAGAGGGCGGGAACACAGATACGCAGTATTTT
TRBV2	TRBJ2-7	NA	NA	CASSDFGRPAYEQYF	TGTGCCAGCAGTGACTTCGGCAGGCCGGCCTACGAGCAGTACTTC
TRBV7-2	TRBJ1-2	NA	TRBD1	CASSLDRESGGYTF	TGTGCCAGCAGCTTGGACAGGGAGTCGGGTGGCTACACCTTC
TRBV19	TRBJ2-1	NA	TRBD1	CASSIGTVLLNEQFF	TGTGCCAGTAGTATCGGGACAGTCCTGTTGAATGAGCAGTTCTTC
TRBV7-2	TRBJ2-1	once	NA	CASSLDSQFYNEQFF	TGTGCCAGCAGCTTAGACAGTCAGTTTTACAATGAGCAGTTCTTC